The sequence of this T cell receptor beta chain was determined in a study of blood T cell repertoires in COVID-19. The protocol was immunoSEQ multiplex PCR, while the TCRdb copy is restricted to in-frame clones and leaves out a portion. The sample lists around 300,000 clones, 75% to 90% seen once, with approximately 2% in the top ten. V lost 4 bases, J lost 4 bases, and 9 bases stayed unmatched. Germline V lookup: CDR1 SEHNR, CDR2 FQNEAQ (reference sequence). There are 15 residues in the CDR3. This clonotype originated in a middle-aged man with acute or convalescent COVID-19. Sequenced sample: peripheral blood. This chain uses TRBV7-9 with TRBJ1-2; 7 nucleotides line up with TRBD1. CDR3 in amino acids: CASSSGSRGLYGYTF. The CDR3 region has the DNA TGTGCCAGCAGCTCGGGGTCGAGGGGGCTCTATGGCTACACCTTC.